This entry lists 29 T cell receptor beta chains sequenced from one sample in a study of control samples from healthy donors and cancer patients. Sequencing used immunoSEQ multiplex PCR; TCRdb keeps in-frame clones, though not all of them. This table has about 80,000 clones, about 89% appearing once. Input material: blood. All receptors derive from an older woman in good health.

V and J are TRBV5-4 and TRBJ2-1; 9 positions agree with TRBD2. CDR1 is SGHNT, CDR2 YYREEE, per germline (reference sequence). V gave up 3 bases and J gave up 9 bases; unmatched junction bases: 10. The CDR3 has 15 residues. The CDR3 loop reads CASSSGTSSLFEQFF. In DNA form, the CDR3 reads TGTGCCAGCAGCTCAGGGACTAGCTCCTTGTTTGAGCAGTTCTTC.

V usage is TRBV30 and J usage is TRBJ1-2; D gene ambiguous. This CDR3 has 13 residues. Germline V lookup: CDR1 GTSNPN, CDR2 SVGIG (reference sequence). Between the trimmed V and J ends, which lost 5 bases and 4 bases, there was a span of 14 bases. The CDR3 DNA reads as TGTGCCTGGTCCCACGGCGGGCGCTATGGCTACACCTTC. Its protein is CAWSHGGRYGYTF.

This chain joins TRBV6-1 and TRBJ2-1; D possibly uses TRBD1 or TRBD2 (5 bases each). Trimming removed 2 bases at V and 0 bases at J, with 14 bases between. Germline V CDR1 and CDR2: MNHNS, SASEGT. This CDR3 has 17 residues. The CDR3 region is CASSELGDASSYNEQFF. The CDR3 coding sequence is TGTGCCAGCAGTGAATTAGGGGACGCCAGCTCCTACAATGAGCAGTTCTTC.

V is TRBV6-5 and J is TRBJ1-6; 7 bases are a match to TRBD1. Germline trimming cut 6 bases from V and 2 bases from J; bases unmatched to any gene: 4. The length of the CDR3 is 15 residues. CDR1 and CDR2 (germline): MNHEY, SVGAGI. CDR3 loop: CASSRDRPYNSPLHF. CDR3 nucleotide sequence: TGTGCCAGCAGCCGGGACAGACCCTATAATTCACCCCTCCACTTT.

This chain joins TRBV6-5 and TRBJ2-7, with 8 bases identical to TRBD2. The CDR3 sequence is 15 residues long. Germline-derived CDR1 and CDR2 are MNHEY and SVGAGI. The junction had 10 bases not matched to a gene; V was cut back by 6 bases and J by 3 bases. The DNA for the CDR3 is TGTGCCAGCAGCGGGAGGGGGGCGGTACACTACGAGCAGTACTTC. This sequence encodes CASSGRGAVHYEQYF.

This clone was observed a few times. The J gene is TRBJ1-4, the V gene TRBV6-5, with 8 bases lining up with TRBD1. V dropped 4 bases and J dropped 11; count of bases not matched to a gene: 9. This CDR3 spans 14 amino acids. Looked up from germline, CDR1 is MNHEY and CDR2 is SVGAGI. In nucleotides, the CDR3 is TGTGCCAGCAGTTCTCAGGGGGCGACATATAAACTGTTTTTT. It translates to CASSSQGATYKLFF.

The chain couples TRBV27 to TRBJ2-1, with D tentatively TRBD1 (5 bases). V was cut by 2 bases and J by 10 bases, with 15 bases left in between. CDR3 length: 14 amino acids. Germline CDR1 reads MNHEY; CDR2 reads SMNVEV (reference sequence). As DNA, the CDR3 is TGTGCCAGCAGTTTACTTTCAGGGCCGTGGGAGCAGTTCTTC. Protein sequence: CASSLLSGPWEQFF.

The rearrangement links TRBV29-1 to TRBJ2-1, with 10 bases lining up with TRBD2. V shed 6 bases, J shed 6 bases, and the junction held 11 bases outside the gene matches. There are 15 residues in the CDR3. The germline gives CDR1 SQVTM, CDR2 ANQGSEA. CDR3 bases: TGCAGCGTGGCCCTTAGCGGGAGGCTCCTCAATGAGCAGTTCTTC. This codes for CSVALSGRLLNEQFF.

The chain is built from TRBV18 and TRBJ2-3, with D possibly being TRBD2 (5 bases). The CDR3 is made up of 13 amino acids. V was clipped by 6 bases and J by 4 bases, with 11 bases between them. Looked up from germline, CDR1 is KGHSH and CDR2 is LQKENI. DNA for the CDR3: TGTGCCAGCTCTCAAGATAGCGCAGATACGCAGTATTTT. This sequence encodes CASSQDSADTQYF.

The gene calls are TRBV5-1 and TRBJ2-3; D unresolved. Germline V gives CDR1 SGHRS, CDR2 YFSETQ. The ends were cut back, 2 bases at V and 2 bases at J, with 6 bases in the middle. The CDR3 totals 13 residues. The CDR3, as DNA: TGCGCCAGCAGCTTCCGAGACACAGATACGCAGTATTTT. It translates to CASSFRDTDTQYF.

The CDR3 DNA sequence: TGTGCCAGTAGTATAGGGGACGCGGGATTCACCGGGGAGCTGTTTTTT. This translates into CASSIGDAGFTGELFF. The genes are TRBV19 and TRBJ2-2; D might be TRBD2 (6 bases). CDR3 size: 16 residues. Looked up from germline, CDR1 is LNHDA and CDR2 is SQIVND (reference sequence). Deletions cut 1 base from V and 4 bases from J, with 13 bases between. Combining the CDR3 with reference TRBV19 and TRBJ2-2 gives the whole variable domain DGGITQSPKYLFRKEGQNVTLSCEQNLNHDAMYWYRQDPGQGLRLIYYSQIVNDFQKGDIAEGYSVSREKKESFPLTVTSAQKNPTAFYLCASSIGDAGFTGELFFGEGSRLTVL.

J is TRBJ1-2 and V is TRBV6-6, with a possible D match to TRBD1 (5 bases). The CDR3 loop spans 16 amino acids. The V gene's germline CDR1 is MNHNY and CDR2 SVGAGI (reference sequence). Between the trimmed V and J ends, which lost 4 bases and 5 bases, there was a span of 20 bases. Written as DNA, the CDR3 is TGTGCCAGCAGTTTGCTTGGGACGGAGGCCCGATATGGCTACACCTTC. Its translation: CASSLLGTEARYGYTF.

Remarks on this clone: At one of its ends the junction is not consistent with the germline gene, which may arise from a read error. The rearrangement uses TRBV7-7 and TRBJ2-5; a weak D match, TRBD1 (6 bases). CDR1 is SSHAT, CDR2 FNYEAQ, per germline (reference sequence). The CDR3 length is 13 residues. CDR3 region: CASSLQGKETQYF. The CDR3 DNA reads TGTGCTAGCAGCTTACAGGGAAAAGAGACCCAGTACTTC.

Worth noting for this clone: The same CDR3 arises from other DNA sequences in this sample as well. V gene TRBV18 combines with J gene TRBJ2-2; D unresolved. V lost 3 bases and J lost 1, with 0 bases in between. Looked up from germline, CDR1 is KGHSH and CDR2 is LQKENI. The CDR3 length is 12 residues. The CDR3: CASSPNTGELFF. The CDR3 DNA follows: TGTGCCAGCTCACCGAACACCGGGGAGCTGTTTTTT.

This clone was seen a handful of times. The rearrangement links TRBV6-5 to TRBJ1-1, with 8 bases lining up with TRBD1. This CDR3 region has 14 residues. Per the germline V gene, CDR1 is MNHEY and CDR2 is SVGAGI. Germline trimming cut 6 bases from V and 4 bases from J; bases unmatched to any gene: 7. DNA of the CDR3: TGTGCCAGCAGACTCCAGGGGGCGAGCACTGAAGCTTTCTTT. This sequence encodes CASRLQGASTEAFF.

The rearrangement joins TRBV30 to TRBJ2-7; maybe TRBD1 (5 bases). The germline gives CDR1 GTSNPN, CDR2 SVGIG (reference sequence). CDR3 length equals 13 residues. Trimming cost V 1 base and J 1 base, with 8 bases left between them. CDR3 protein: CAWSATDSYEQYF. CDR3 DNA sequence: TGTGCCTGGAGTGCGACAGATTCCTACGAGCAGTACTTC. Looking up the rest from reference TRBV30 and TRBJ2-7 gives the full variable domain: SQTIHQWPATLVQPVGSPLSLECTVEGTSNPNLYWYRQAAGRGLQLLFYSVGIGQISSEVPQNLSASRPQDRQFILSSKKLLLSDSGFYLCAWSATDSYEQYFGPGTRLTVT.

CDR3 DNA: TGTGCCAGCAGTGGACTAGCGGGTAGTCTCGGGGAGCTGTTTTTT. Residues: CASSGLAGSLGELFF. The rearrangement joins TRBV9 to TRBJ2-2; the match to TRBD2 covers 11 bases. With V trimmed by 5 bases and J by 7 bases, 7 bases remained unmatched. CDR3 length: 15 residues. CDR1 SGDLS and CDR2 YYNGEE come from the germline V gene.

This sequence joins TRBV19 and TRBJ1-4, with D unclear. This CDR3 spans 16 amino acids. The V end lost 5 bases, the J end lost 4 bases, and 17 bases lay between the germline ends. The germline V gene has CDR1 LNHDA and CDR2 SQIVND (reference sequence). This CDR3 reads CASSPSRGLINEKLFF. The CDR3 coding sequence is TGTGCCAGTAGTCCCTCCCGAGGCTTAATTAATGAAAAACTGTTTTTT.

CDR3 nucleotide sequence: TGTGCCAGCAGCCAAGTCGGGGCAGAAGATAATGAAAAACTGTTTTTT. This codes for CASSQVGAEDNEKLFF. The rearrangement joins TRBV3-1 (or the pseudogene TRBV3-2) to TRBJ1-4; a weak D match, TRBD1 (5 bases). Trimming removed 1 base at V and 4 bases at J, with 13 bases between. CDR1 LGHDT and CDR2 YNNKEL come from the germline V gene (reference sequence). CDR3 size: 16 residues.

The gene calls are TRBV27 and TRBJ1-2; the match to TRBD1 covers 10 bases. V was pared by 3 bases and J by 7 bases, with 8 bases of the junction left unmatched. Germline V gene lookup returns CDR1 MNHEY and CDR2 SMNVEV (reference sequence). The CDR3 loop spans 15 amino acids. The CDR3 spells CASSLSRTGGIGYTF. DNA for the CDR3: TGTGCCAGCAGTTTGAGCCGGACAGGGGGTATTGGCTACACCTTC.

V gene TRBV5-1 combines with J gene TRBJ2-1; 11 nucleotides match TRBD2. Germline assignment: CDR1 SGHRS and CDR2 YFSETQ. Germline trimming cut 3 bases from V and 7 bases from J; bases unmatched to any gene: 9. The CDR3 has 16 residues. The DNA of the CDR3 is TGCGCCAGCAGCTCCGCCGGGACTAGCGGACTTAATGAGCAGTTCTTC. Protein sequence: CASSSAGTSGLNEQFF.

The chain links TRBV7-8 to TRBJ1-1; no clear D gene. From germline, CDR1 is SGHVS and CDR2 FQNEAQ. The CDR3 contains 15 residues. V lost 1 base and J lost 2, with 11 bases in between. The CDR3 DNA sequence: TGTGCCAGCAGCTTAGTGGTGGCTCATAACACTGAAGCTTTCTTT. It translates to CASSLVVAHNTEAFF.

V and J are TRBV14 and TRBJ2-5, with 7 nucleotides matching TRBD2. CDR1 and CDR2 (germline): SGHDN, FVKESK. The CDR3 runs to 17 residues. V shed 4 bases, J shed 2 bases, and the junction held 13 bases outside the gene matches. The chain's CDR3 is CASSPIGLAARQETQYF. CDR3 nucleotide sequence: TGTGCCAGCAGCCCCATCGGTCTAGCGGCCCGTCAAGAGACCCAGTACTTC.

The chain has TRBV10-3 and TRBJ1-1, with TRBD1 identical over 7 bases. This CDR3 is built from 13 residues. The V gene's germline CDR1 is ENHRY and CDR2 SYGVKD. V lost 7 bases, J lost 1 base, and 3 bases stayed unmatched. The CDR3 bases are TGTGCCATCAACTCAGGGGGGAACACTGAAGCTTTCTTT. It encodes CAINSGGNTEAFF.

A note on this clone: A read error may account for a junction end that differs from germline. The chain uses TRBV24-1 and TRBJ1-2; D is uncertain. The CDR3 runs 13 residues. The germline CDR1 and CDR2 sequences are KGHDR and SFDVKD. The CDR3 coding sequence is TGTGTCACCAGTGATGCGACAAACTATGGCTACACCTTC. Translated, it gives CVTSDATNYGYTF.

The rearrangement links TRBV18 to TRBJ2-7, with D possibly called TRBD1 or TRBD2 (5 bases each). V was cut by 3 bases and J by 2 bases, with 8 bases left in between. CDR3 length: 13 residues. Germline CDR1 reads KGHSH; CDR2 reads LQKENI. The CDR3 reads CASSPRDPYEQYF. CDR3 in DNA: TGTGCCAGCTCACCCCGGGACCCCTACGAGCAGTACTTC.

Only one count was recorded for this clone. The chain carries TRBV5-4 and TRBJ1-4; D is undetermined. CDR1 is SGHNT and CDR2 is YYREEE in the germline V gene (reference sequence). V lost 6 bases to trimming and J lost 4 bases, with 19 bases between them. The CDR3 runs to 16 residues. The chain's CDR3 is CASTRTSAGVNEKLFF. CDR3 in DNA: TGTGCCAGCACCAGAACGTCGGCAGGCGTTAATGAAAAACTGTTTTTT. The complete variable domain, with remaining parts taken from reference TRBV5-4 and TRBJ1-4, reads ETGVTQSPTHLIKTRGQQVTLRCSSQSGHNTVSWYQQALGQGPQFIFQYYREEENGRGNFPPRFSGLQFPNYSSELNVNALELDDSALYLCASTRTSAGVNEKLFFGSGTQLSVL.

The rearrangement joins TRBV2 to TRBJ2-7, with a weak D call TRBD2 (5 bases). This CDR3 contains 16 residues. Germline V gene sequence: CDR1 SNHLY, CDR2 FYNNEI. The V gene lost 0 bases and the J gene lost 0 bases, with 12 bases spanning the gap. CDR3 in amino acids: CASSEAQEVGSYEQYF. Here the CDR3 DNA reads TGTGCCAGCAGTGAAGCTCAGGAGGTGGGCTCCTACGAGCAGTACTTC.

V and J are TRBV12-3 or TRBV12-4 and TRBJ2-3; TRBD2 matches 9 bases. V dropped 9 bases and J dropped 4; count of bases not matched to a gene: 5. The CDR3 length is 13 residues. CDR3 nucleotide sequence: TGTGCCAGTTGGCGGGAGGGGTCAGATACGCAGTATTTT. Protein: CASWREGSDTQYF.